This T cell receptor beta chain was captured in a study of T cells in tumors after PD-1 blockade (dated by TCRdb to the late 2010s). As for the study more broadly: Prior checkpoint blockade, systemic immunosuppressant use, and recent radiotherapy or other anti-cancer therapy within 4 weeks were grounds for patient exclusion. Treatment consisted of either cemiplimab 350 mg every 2 weeks or pembrolizumab 200 mg every 3 weeks. While on anti-PD-1 treatment, some of the patients also continued taking daily vismodegib 150 mg. Using site-matched tumors from BCC or SCC patients sampled before and after anti-PD-1 therapy, the study carried out paired single-cell RNA and TCR sequencing. Bulk TCR sequencing was performed on more than nine peripheral blood samples from 5 or 6 patients to compare blood and tumor clonotypes. RECIST version 1.1 was used to evaluate clinical response. On average, peripheral blood samples had 110,000 or so TCR templates (range about 24,000-280,000) and 35,000 to 40,000 unique clonotypes.

About this clone itself: Its antigen is not yet known. No much larger clone exists at a distance of one base, and base qualities are not known.

The immunoSEQ platform was used to carry out deep TCRbeta sequencing. On the authors' methods: For further analysis, only productive rearrangements were exported out of the immunoSEQ Analyzer. Bulk TCRbeta clonotypes were assigned T cell phenotypes by matching to single-cell RNA+TCR-seq clones sharing the same TCRbeta sequence. Clone enrichment in tumor was calculated as tumor frequency divided by PBMC frequency from bulk TCR sequencing. TCRs were grouped by GLIPH into specificity groups, defined as clusters of distinct TCRs likely recognizing common antigens via shared CDR3 motifs. TCRdb carries this immuneACCESS record with in-frame sequences only. Its versions omit some clonotypes, under half of them owing to an unresolved V gene in the studies checked, with the rest unexplained. The V and J calls and clone size are taken from that table; D and trimming were inferred from the DNA. The sample profile shows about 47,000 clones; more than 65% of them were found once. Around 9.3% of the sample is held by the ten biggest clonotypes.

For bulk TCRbeta sequencing, genomic DNA was extracted from tumor biopsies or peripheral blood, and input amounts ranged from about 600 ng to 6,500 ng. All patients had histologically proven advanced or metastatic basal or squamous cell carcinoma and were poor candidates for surgical resection. Of the approximately 10 patients making up the basal cell carcinoma cohort, seven or eight underwent bulk tumor TCR sequencing. Reading the germline V gene gives CDR1 SGHTS and CDR2 YDEGEE. Clipping removes 10 bases from V and 4 bases from J, with 8 as the unmatched junction base count. There are 13 amino acids in the CDR3, from cysteine to phenylalanine inclusive. The CDR3 DNA has 39 bases and is translated from base 1. Study-wide findings and limitations: The source of novel T cell clones was not identified and could include lymphoid organs or rare unexpanded clones within the tumor or its periphery. About 41% of tumor TCR clonotypes were detected in blood, and some novel exhausted tumor clones were observed in pre-treatment blood, which was taken as suggesting peripheral recruitment.

The TCR comes from a human donor with advanced basal cell or squamous cell carcinoma (not recorded which). The sample consisted of PBMCs, taken before anti-PD-1 therapy. The sequence joins TRBV5-8 to TRBJ2-1, with TRBD2 matching 7 junction bases. This receptor has the CDR3 CADREDTYNEQFF. The DNA sequence is TGTGCCGACCGGGAGGACACTTACAATGAGCAGTTCTTC. This CDR3, with the reference TRBV5-8 and TRBJ2-1 proteins standing in past its ends, gives the full variable domain EAGVTQSPTHLIKTRGQQATLRCSPISGHTSVYWYQQALGLGLQFLLWYDEGEERNRGNFPPRFSGRQFPNYSSELNVNALELEDSALYLCADREDTYNEQFFGPGTRLTVL.